Listed below are T cell receptor beta chains from one sample, sequenced in a study of graft-versus-host responses after intestinal transplantation. Their antigens are not known. Assay used: immunoSEQ multiplex PCR; TCRdb lists only in-frame clones, some missing. The sample consists of 50,000 to 75,000 clones, more than 90% of them appearing once. Specimen: unstimulated CD8+ T cells sorted from spleen or lymph node cells, collected before transplant. Receptor source: a human donor who was the organ donor for an intestinal transplant. The CDR3 runs from the conserved cysteine through the conserved F or W. A D gene is named only where the DNA matches it firmly. Size values are once, few and many counts, or a class for expanded clones, and some rows have none.

CDR3nt | CDR3aa | abundance | d_gene | j_gene | v_gene
TGTGCCAGCAGCTTGAAACTAGCGGGAAACGAGCAGTACTTC | CASSLKLAGNEQYF | NA | TRBD2 | TRBJ2-7 | TRBV13
TGTGCCAGCAGCCTCGGACTAGCGGAATACGAGCAGTACTTC | CASSLGLAEYEQYF | NA | TRBD2 | TRBJ2-7 | TRBV7-9
TGCAGCGTTGAGGCAGGGCGGGAAGCTTTCTTT | CSVEAGREAFF | NA | NA | TRBJ1-1 | TRBV29-1
TGTGCCAGCAGTAGGACGGGAAATCAGCCCCAGCATTTT | CASSRTGNQPQHF | NA | NA | TRBJ1-5 | TRBV27
TGTGCCAGCAGCCCGGATGGAGAAGAGACCCAGTACTTC | CASSPDGEETQYF | NA | NA | TRBJ2-5 | TRBV13
TGTGCCAGCAGTCACCACCTAGCGGGAGTCTGGGAGACCCAGTACTTC | CASSHHLAGVWETQYF | NA | TRBD2 | TRBJ2-5 | TRBV6-6
TGTGCCAGCAGTTCGTCCAGGGGGGAGAACACAGATACGCAGTATTTT | CASSSSRGENTDTQYF | NA | NA | TRBJ2-3 | TRBV7-8
TGTGCCAGCAGCAGCGACAGGGAGATCTATGGCTACACCTTC | CASSSDREIYGYTF | medium-sized | TRBD1 | TRBJ1-2 | TRBV5-4
TGTGCCAGTAGTCCCTGGACAGGTAGTGGGGCTAACTATGGCTACACCTTC | CASSPWTGSGANYGYTF | NA | TRBD1 | TRBJ1-2 | TRBV19
TGTGCCAGCAGCTTAGGGGACAGGCCTATTATGAACACTGAAGCTTTCTTT | CASSLGDRPIMNTEAFF | NA | TRBD1 | TRBJ1-1 | TRBV7-9
TGTGCCAGCAGCCACTCTAGCGGGGCTACAGATACGCAGTATTTT | CASSHSSGATDTQYF | NA | TRBD2 | TRBJ2-3 | TRBV6-4
TGCGCCAGCAGCCAACCTGACAGGCTGGAGTACAATGAGCAGTTCTTC | CASSQPDRLEYNEQFF | NA | NA | TRBJ2-1 | TRBV4-1
TGTGCCAGCAGTCCCACTAGCGGGTCGGACTCTGGGGCCAACGTCCTGACTTTC | CASSPTSGSDSGANVLTF | few | TRBD2 | TRBJ2-6 | TRBV6-7
TGCGCCAGCAGTGAGTCGATCGGGGGTACTCGGAACACTGAAGCTTTCTTT | CASSESIGGTRNTEAFF | NA | NA | TRBJ1-1 | TRBV10-1
TGTGCCAGCAGTTCGTTTGGGGGGATCATCTACACCTTC | CASSSFGGIIYTF | NA | NA | TRBJ1-2 | TRBV28
TGTGCCAGCAGTTTAGGGACAGAGTTCAATCAGCCCCAGCATTTT | CASSLGTEFNQPQHF | NA | TRBD1 | TRBJ1-5 | TRBV5-4
TGTGCCAGCAGACCACCAGGGGTCTCCTACGAGCAGTACTTC | CASRPPGVSYEQYF | NA | NA | TRBJ2-7 | TRBV6-5
TGTGCCAGCAGCTCCTACACTGAAGCTTTCTTT | CASSSYTEAFF | once | NA | TRBJ1-1 | TRBV11-2
TGCGCCAGCAGTCCCGACGGGGGGCGGGACTTCTTAGAGCAGTACTTC | CASSPDGGRDFLEQYF | NA | NA | TRBJ2-7 | TRBV4-1
TGTGCCAGTAGCCAGGGGGACCTCGTGAACACTGAAGCTTTCTTT | CASSQGDLVNTEAFF | NA | TRBD1 | TRBJ1-1 | TRBV19
TGTGCCAGCAGCTTGACCGGGACAGTGTTTTTGAACACTGAAGCTTTCTTT | CASSLTGTVFLNTEAFF | NA | TRBD1 | TRBJ1-1 | TRBV5-8
TGTGCCAGCAGCCCAATGACAGGGTTGAGTTCAGATACGCAGTATTTT | CASSPMTGLSSDTQYF | NA | TRBD1 | TRBJ2-3 | TRBV7-9
TGTGCCAGCAGCTATACAGGGGAAAACACCGGGGAGCTGTTTTTT | CASSYTGENTGELFF | NA | TRBD1 | TRBJ2-2 | TRBV6-5
TGTGCCAGCAGTTTAGGTACGGCTGAAGCTTTCTTT | CASSLGTAEAFF | NA | NA | TRBJ1-1 | TRBV28
TGTGCCAGCCGAGAGTCTGGTACCTATGGCTACACCTTC | CASRESGTYGYTF | NA | NA | TRBJ1-2 | TRBV6-1
TGTGCCAGCTCACCTCCAGGGAACTACGAGCAGTACTTC | CASSPPGNYEQYF | once | NA | TRBJ2-7 | TRBV18
TGTGCCAGCAGTGAAATAGAGGCAGCGGGTGAAGCTTTCTTT | CASSEIEAAGEAFF | NA | NA | TRBJ1-1 | TRBV6-1
TGTGCCAGTAGTATCGACTCCCCCGGGACAGGGAATGAAAAACTGTTTTTT | CASSIDSPGTGNEKLFF | NA | TRBD1 | TRBJ1-4 | TRBV19
TGTGCCAGCAGTAAGTCTCCGGGACAGGCGATCGAGCAGTACTTC | CASSKSPGQAIEQYF | once | TRBD1 | TRBJ2-7 | TRBV6-5
TGTGCCAGCAGTTCACCCGCGACTAGCGGGAGTGGGAACGAGCAGTACTTC | CASSSPATSGSGNEQYF | NA | TRBD2 | TRBJ2-7 | TRBV27
TGTGCCAGCAGCTTAGTCGAGGGGGCAGGTTTGGACACTGAAGCTTTCTTT | CASSLVEGAGLDTEAFF | NA | TRBD1 | TRBJ1-1 | TRBV7-8
TGCGCCAGCAGTGTGACAGCAGCTAACTATGGCTACACCTTC | CASSVTAANYGYTF | NA | NA | TRBJ1-2 | TRBV10-2
TGCGCCAGCAGCGGGCAATTGGGGACTAGCGGAGAGACCCAGTACTTC | CASSGQLGTSGETQYF | NA | TRBD2 | TRBJ2-5 | TRBV5-1
TGTGCCAGCAGCTTATACGTTATCCCACAGCCGTTCTTC | CASSLYVIPQPFF | NA | NA | TRBJ2-1 | TRBV7-2
TGTGCCAGCAGTTACGGACAGGGAACCTACGAGCAGTACTTC | CASSYGQGTYEQYF | NA | TRBD1 | TRBJ2-7 | TRBV28
TGTGCCAGCAGCTACGGGGGGACTAGTAGGAGGAAAGAGCAGTACTTC | CASSYGGTSRRKEQYF | NA | TRBD2 | TRBJ2-7 | TRBV5-6
TGTGCTAGCAGCTTAGAGCGGACTCCTCAAGAGACCCAGTACTTC | CASSLERTPQETQYF | NA | NA | TRBJ2-5 | TRBV7-7
TGCGCCAGCAGCGCTACAACCGACAGGTGGTTCACTGAAGCTTTCTTT | CASSATTDRWFTEAFF | NA | NA | TRBJ1-1 | TRBV5-1
TGTGCCAGTAGTGAAGGACAGTTCTATGGCTACACCTTC | CASSEGQFYGYTF | NA | NA | TRBJ1-2 | TRBV19
TGTGCCAGCAGCCCACTATCCCGCACAGATACGCAGTATTTT | CASSPLSRTDTQYF | NA | NA | TRBJ2-3 | TRBV7-3
TGCGCCAGCAGCCAAGGGGTCGGGAGAATGAGAGATACGCAGTATTTT | CASSQGVGRMRDTQYF | NA | NA | TRBJ2-3 | TRBV4-3
TGTGCCAGTAGTATAGTCCTCCAGGGAACCTACAATGAGCAGTTCTTC | CASSIVLQGTYNEQFF | NA | NA | TRBJ2-1 | TRBV19
TGTGCCAGCAGTGGGGCAGAACAAGAGACCCAGTACTTC | CASSGAEQETQYF | NA | NA | TRBJ2-5 | TRBV6-1
TGTGCCAGCAGTGATTCCTCAGACAGGGGGAGTGGAGGCTACACCTTC | CASSDSSDRGSGGYTF | NA | TRBD1 | TRBJ1-2 | TRBV6-4
TGCGCCAGCAGCCAATACAGGCCAAGCTCCTACAATGAGCAGTTCTTC | CASSQYRPSSYNEQFF | NA | NA | TRBJ2-1 | TRBV4-3
TGTGCCAGCAGCCGACAGACTAGTACCTACAATGAGCAGTTCTTC | CASSRQTSTYNEQFF | NA | NA | TRBJ2-1 | TRBV7-6
TGTGCAGCAGGGTCTTACGATGGCTACACCTTC | CAAGSYDGYTF | once | NA | TRBJ1-2 | TRBV27
TGTGCCATCAGGGATCCGGGACTCCCTTCTCCCTACGAGCAGTACTTC | CAIRDPGLPSPYEQYF | NA | NA | TRBJ2-7 | TRBV10-3
TGTGCCAGCAGCTCCACTAGCGGGGTAAACACCGGGGAGCTGTTTTTT | CASSSTSGVNTGELFF | NA | TRBD2 | TRBJ2-2 | TRBV13
TGTGCCAGCAGCTTGGGGCGCTACGAGCAGTACTTC | CASSLGRYEQYF | few | NA | TRBJ2-7 | TRBV7-9
TGTGCCAGCAGTGACCCCGACGTGACAGTTTTAAAAGAGACCCAGTACTTC | CASSDPDVTVLKETQYF | NA | NA | TRBJ2-5 | TRBV2
TGTGCCAGCAGGTCGTACTCCTACGAGCAGTACTTC | CASRSYSYEQYF | NA | NA | TRBJ2-7 | TRBV28
TGTGCCAGCAGTTCCAGGGCAGGACGTAACTTAAATGAGCAGTTCTTC | CASSSRAGRNLNEQFF | NA | NA | TRBJ2-1 | TRBV27